The 32 T cell receptor beta chains below come from one sample, sequenced in a study of blood T cell repertoires in COVID-19. Here immunoSEQ multiplex PCR was the method, and the copy in TCRdb shows in-frame clones only, minus some. The repertoire has roughly 160,000 clones, around 87% of them found once; the top ten carry 10% to 13%. What was sequenced was peripheral blood. The receptors stem from a woman aged 70-85 years with COVID-19, enrolled during active disease.

This rearrangement joins TRBV7-2 to TRBJ2-1, with D maybe TRBD2 (6 bases). The CDR3 is made up of 18 amino acids. V shed 1 base and J shed 4 bases, with 20 bases lying between them. Germline V gene lookup returns CDR1 SGHTA and CDR2 FQGNSA. Written as DNA, the CDR3 is TGTGCCAGCAGCTTAGAGGGCCCTCGGTGGGGGAGGTACAATGAGCAGTTCTTC. Its protein is CASSLEGPRWGRYNEQFF.

The rearrangement joins TRBV4-1 to TRBJ1-1; D is unresolved. V was pared by 1 base and J by 6 bases, with 9 bases between. Germline lookup yields CDR1 MGHRA and CDR2 YSYEKL. The CDR3 is 13 amino acids. CDR3 residues: CASSQGGRAEAFF. The CDR3 bases are TGCGCCAGCAGCCAAGGCGGCAGAGCTGAAGCTTTCTTT.

In its sample, this clone was seen a few times. The chain combines TRBV20-1 with TRBJ1-1; 8 bases fit TRBD1. Germline loops: CDR1 DFQATT, CDR2 SNEGSKA (reference sequence). The CDR3 consists of 10 residues. The J segment lost 11 bases and the V segment lost 6 bases, leaving 5 bases of the junction unmatched. The CDR3 loop reads CSARTGNAFF. The CDR3 bases are TGCAGTGCCAGGACAGGGAACGCTTTCTTT.

The chain uses TRBV2 and TRBJ2-5, with a tentative D call TRBD1 (6 bases). Trimming pared 2 bases from V and 5 bases from J, leaving 15 bases between. The length of the CDR3 is 15 residues. The germline CDR1 and CDR2 sequences are SNHLY and FYNNEI. CDR3 region: CASSERIGGPETQYF. CDR3 DNA sequence: TGTGCCAGCAGTGAAAGGATTGGGGGCCCGGAGACCCAGTACTTC. The full variable domain, completed using reference TRBV2 and TRBJ2-5, is EPEVTQTPSHQVTQMGQEVILRCVPISNHLYFYWYRQILGQKVEFLVSFYNNEISEKSEIFDDQFSVERPDGSNFTLKIRSTKLEDSAMYFCASSERIGGPETQYFGPGTRLLVL.

The J gene is TRBJ1-1, the V gene TRBV27, with D possibly TRBD1 on 6 matching bases. The ends were cut back, 5 bases at V and 5 bases at J, with 27 bases in the middle. The germline V gene has CDR1 MNHEY and CDR2 SMNVEV (reference sequence). The CDR3 length is 18 residues. The CDR3 reads CASSPITRSGVMRTEAFF. DNA of the CDR3: TGTGCCAGCAGTCCCATAACGCGGTCAGGGGTAATGAGGACTGAAGCTTTCTTT.

The V call is TRBV19, the J call TRBJ2-1, with 7 bases lining up with TRBD1. Per germline, CDR1 LNHDA and CDR2 SQIVND (reference sequence). Losses at the gene ends were 5 bases for V and 6 bases for J; bases not matched to a gene: 10. CDR3 length equals 15 residues. The CDR3 coding sequence is TGTGCCAGTAGTGTTTACAGGGGTAAGGGCAATGAGCAGTTCTTC. This encodes CASSVYRGKGNEQFF. The complete variable domain, with remaining parts taken from reference TRBV19 and TRBJ2-1, reads DGGITQSPKYLFRKEGQNVTLSCEQNLNHDAMYWYRQDPGQGLRLIYYSQIVNDFQKGDIAEGYSVSREKKESFPLTVTSAQKNPTAFYLCASSVYRGKGNEQFFGPGTRLTVL.

This chain joins TRBV6-5 and TRBJ1-1; TRBD1 is a possible D gene (5 bases). V dropped 4 bases and J dropped 7 bases, with 13 bases sitting between them. CDR3 length: 13 residues. Germline CDR1 reads MNHEY; CDR2 reads SVGAGI. The CDR3 region is CASSFEIDSEAFF. CDR3 sequence (DNA): TGTGCCAGCAGTTTCGAAATTGACAGTGAAGCTTTCTTT.

The CDR3 DNA reads TGTGCCAGCAGTGGCGGGGGGCGCGGGAATGAAAAACTGTTTTTT. Protein product: CASSGGGRGNEKLFF. The chain couples TRBV28 to TRBJ1-4, with D possibly matching TRBD1 (6 bases). Deletions cut 5 bases from V and 5 bases from J, with 15 bases between. CDR1 is MDHEN, CDR2 SYDVKM, per germline. This CDR3 spans 15 amino acids. Supplemented by reference TRBV28 and TRBJ1-4, the full variable domain reads DVKVTQSSRYLVKRTGEKVFLECVQDMDHENMFWYRQDPGLGLRLIYFSYDVKMKEKGDIPEGYSVSREKKERFSLILESASTNQTSMYLCASSGGGRGNEKLFFGSGTQLSVL.

Concerning this clone: Other DNA sequences in the sample encode the same CDR3. The chain is built from TRBV27 and TRBJ1-4; D call uncertain. The CDR3 extends over 13 amino acids. V was cut by 3 bases and J by 7 bases, with 9 bases left in between. The germline CDR1 and CDR2 sequences are MNHEY and SMNVEV (reference sequence). The CDR3 sequence: CASSFSGFEKLFF. Written as DNA, the CDR3 is TGTGCCAGCAGTTTTTCGGGGTTTGAAAAACTGTTTTTT.

The chain recombines TRBV24-1 with TRBJ2-1; 14 positions match TRBD2. The V gene end was trimmed by 3 bases and the J gene end by 10 bases; junction bases not matched to a gene: 16. This CDR3 has 19 residues. Germline CDR1 and CDR2: KGHDR and SFDVKD. CDR3 sequence (DNA): TGTGCCACCAGTGATCCTTCCCACGGACTAGCGGGGGGTCCCCACGAGCAGTTCTTC. Its protein product is CATSDPSHGLAGGPHEQFF.

This CDR3 is CASSPPRGLGQPQHF. The CDR3 region has the DNA TGTGCCAGCAGTCCCCCCAGGGGGCTAGGTCAGCCCCAGCATTTT. The chain has TRBV28 and TRBJ1-5, with 8 bases aligning to TRBD1. V was pared by 5 bases and J by 6 bases, with 9 bases of the junction left unmatched. CDR3 length equals 15 residues. The V gene's germline CDR1 is MDHEN and CDR2 SYDVKM.

This clone has a single count. The chain combines TRBV5-1 with TRBJ2-5, with 7 positions matching TRBD2. This CDR3 has 15 residues. Trimming took 4 bases from V and 3 from J; bases not matched to a gene: 9. Germline V CDR1 and CDR2: SGHRS, YFSETQ. In nucleotides, the CDR3 is TGCGCCAGCAGCCGGGATGGTGGGGGGGAAGAGACCCAGTACTTC. This codes for CASSRDGGGEETQYF.

The V call is TRBV7-9, the J call TRBJ1-4; 7 bases are a match to TRBD1. After removal of 4 bases from V and 4 bases from J, the junction contained 3 bases not matched to a gene. CDR1 and CDR2 from the germline V gene are SEHNR and FQNEAQ (reference sequence). This CDR3 contains 14 residues. For the CDR3, the DNA is TGTGCCAGCAGCTGGGGACAGCTTAATGAAAAACTGTTTTTT. As protein: CASSWGQLNEKLFF.

The rearrangement uses TRBV5-6 and TRBJ1-2, with 11 positions matching TRBD1. The germline CDR1 and CDR2 sequences are SGHDT and YYEEEE. Trimming cost V 2 bases and J 3 bases; bases outside gene matches: 6. The CDR3 runs 16 residues. This chain's CDR3 is CASSFMGTGGDYGYTF. CDR3 in DNA: TGTGCCAGCAGCTTTATGGGGACAGGGGGAGACTATGGCTACACCTTC.

This clone has only one observation. The chain links TRBV2 to TRBJ2-1, with 11 bases aligning to TRBD2. Germline trimming cut 8 bases from V and 10 bases from J; bases unmatched to any gene: 10. The germline V gene has CDR1 SNHLY and CDR2 FYNNEI. There are 14 residues in the CDR3. This CDR3 is CASAIAGGLREQFF. For the CDR3, the DNA is TGTGCCAGCGCCATAGCGGGGGGGCTTAGGGAGCAGTTCTTC.

The CDR3 region is CAISELPTGTVYGYTF. DNA for the CDR3: TGTGCCATCAGTGAATTACCTACCGGGACAGTCTATGGCTACACCTTC. This chain uses TRBV10-3 with TRBJ1-2; 7 nucleotides match TRBD1. V lost 3 bases and J lost 4; bases outside the gene matches: 11. The CDR3 contains 16 residues. CDR1 and CDR2 (germline): ENHRY, SYGVKD.

The chain has TRBV10-3 and TRBJ1-2; 10 nucleotides line up with TRBD1. The CDR3 has 15 amino acids. V shed 0 bases, J shed 8 bases, and the junction held 6 bases outside the gene matches. CDR1 and CDR2 (germline): ENHRY, SYGVKD. The DNA of the CDR3 is TGTGCCATCAGTGAGTCGACTGGGACAGGGGACGGCTACACCTTC. It translates to CAISESTGTGDGYTF.

This rearrangement joins TRBV27 to TRBJ2-2; D perhaps matches TRBD1 (6 bases). From germline, CDR1 is MNHEY and CDR2 SMNVEV (reference sequence). Trimming stripped 3 bases from V and 3 bases from J, with 8 bases between. The CDR3 consists of 14 residues. CDR3: CASSFRGDTGELFF. The CDR3 DNA is TGTGCCAGCAGTTTCAGGGGCGACACCGGGGAGCTGTTTTTT.

The chain is built from TRBV12-3 or TRBV12-4 and TRBJ1-4; D not certain. The CDR3 contains 12 residues. Between the trimmed V and J ends, which lost 6 bases and 2 bases, there was a span of 4 bases. CDR3 in DNA: TGTGCCAGCAGGCGCACTAATGAAAAACTGTTTTTT. Translating gives CASRRTNEKLFF.

The V call is TRBV10-3, the J call TRBJ1-2; D is perhaps TRBD1 (5 bases). Germline V CDR1 and CDR2: ENHRY, SYGVKD. This CDR3 is 15 amino acids long. Trimming removed 0 bases at V and 2 bases at J, with 10 bases between. The DNA for the CDR3 is TGTGCCATCAGTGAGTCACCGGGACTGAACTATGGCTACACCTTC. This sequence encodes CAISESPGLNYGYTF.

V gene TRBV28 combines with J gene TRBJ2-1; TRBD1 matches 9 bases. Per the germline V gene, CDR1 is MDHEN and CDR2 is SYDVKM. The junction had 6 bases not matched to a gene; V was cut back by 4 bases and J by 5 bases. The CDR3 contains 15 residues. The CDR3: CASSSPGQGNNEQFF. CDR3 coding DNA: TGTGCCAGCAGTTCCCCGGGACAGGGAAACAATGAGCAGTTCTTC. Filled out from reference TRBV28 and TRBJ2-1, the complete variable domain reads DVKVTQSSRYLVKRTGEKVFLECVQDMDHENMFWYRQDPGLGLRLIYFSYDVKMKEKGDIPEGYSVSREKKERFSLILESASTNQTSMYLCASSSPGQGNNEQFFGPGTRLTVL.

The genes are TRBV29-1 and TRBJ1-1; D might be TRBD1 (5 bases). Germline CDR1 is SQVTM and CDR2 is ANQGSEA. The CDR3 sequence is 15 residues long. V lost 2 bases to trimming and J lost 1 base, with 14 bases between them. The CDR3 region is CSVEMGRRQNTEAFF. The CDR3 DNA is TGCAGCGTTGAAATGGGGCGGCGACAGAACACTGAAGCTTTCTTT.

The chain is built from TRBV21-1 and TRBJ1-5. TRBV21-1 is tagged as a pseudogene. The CDR3 has 16 residues. CDR3 sequence reads: CASSKLSSEMHQPQHF. The CDR3 DNA sequence: TGTGCCAGCAGCAAACTCTCCAGCGAGATGCATCAGCCCCAGCATTTT.

J is TRBJ2-2 and V is TRBV6-4; 8 bases map to TRBD1. J gave up 4 bases and V 6 bases, and 4 bases lay outside the gene matches. The CDR3 runs to 14 residues. CDR1 and CDR2 (germline): MRHNA, SNTAGT. The CDR3 spells CASSPDRVTGELFF. The CDR3 bases are TGTGCCAGCAGCCCGGACAGGGTCACCGGGGAGCTGTTTTTT.

The chain recombines TRBV7-9 with TRBJ2-2, with TRBD2 matching over 7 bases. V was pared by 5 bases and J by 3 bases, with 6 bases of the junction left unmatched. The CDR3 consists of 15 residues. In germline, CDR1 is SEHNR, CDR2 FQNEAQ (reference sequence). CDR3 protein: CASSPGTSDTGELFF. DNA of the CDR3: TGTGCCAGCAGCCCGGGAACTAGCGACACCGGGGAGCTGTTTTTT.

The chain joins TRBV28 to TRBJ1-5; possibly TRBD1 for D (6 bases). The CDR3 covers 16 residues. V was pared by 3 bases and J by 3 bases, with 15 bases between. The germline gives CDR1 MDHEN, CDR2 SYDVKM. The CDR3 DNA reads TGTGCCAGCAGTTTCTACCGGGGGGCCTACAATCAGCCCCAGCATTTT. This encodes CASSFYRGAYNQPQHF.

CDR3 sequence: CASSQDRATGSEKLFF. The CDR3 bases are TGTGCCAGCAGCCAAGATCGGGCGACAGGGAGTGAAAAACTGTTTTTT. This chain uses TRBV3-1 (or the pseudogene TRBV3-2) with TRBJ1-4; 7 bases agree with TRBD1. The CDR3 has 16 residues. Trimming at V came to 0 bases and at J to 7 bases, leaving 8 bases not matched to a gene. Germline loops: CDR1 LGHDT, CDR2 YNNKEL (reference sequence).

This clone occurred once. The CDR3 nucleotides are TGTGCCTGGTCCCGGGGGATCACGAACACCGGGGAGCTGTTTTTT. Translation: CAWSRGITNTGELFF. The chain joins TRBV30 to TRBJ2-2, with D possibly matching TRBD2 (6 bases). Germline loops: CDR1 GTSNPN, CDR2 SVGIG (reference sequence). V lost 5 bases and J lost 0, with 13 bases in between. This CDR3 spans 15 amino acids.

This clone has a handful of counts. The chain combines TRBV10-1 with TRBJ1-1, with 7 bases lining up with TRBD1. Per the germline V gene, CDR1 is WNHNN and CDR2 is SYGVQD (reference sequence). The CDR3 has 14 residues. Trimming at V came to 5 bases and at J to 2 bases, leaving 5 bases not matched to a gene. The CDR3 sequence is CASSPRQGNTEAFF. Written as DNA, the CDR3 is TGCGCCAGCAGTCCCCGACAGGGCAACACTGAAGCTTTCTTT.

The V call is TRBV10-2, the J call TRBJ2-5, with D perhaps TRBD2 (6 bases). This CDR3 has 12 residues. Trimming removed 7 bases from V and 9 bases from J, with 15 bases in between. Germline assignment: CDR1 WSHSY and CDR2 SAAADI. The CDR3 region has the DNA TGCGCCAGCACTCGGGGGAGCGCGGCCCAGTACTTC. It yields the protein CASTRGSAAQYF.

The chain is built from TRBV7-2 and TRBJ1-2; TRBD1 aligns across 12 bases. In germline, CDR1 is SGHTA, CDR2 FQGNSA. J lost 8 bases, V lost 7 bases, and 11 bases had no gene match. CDR3 length: 15 residues. The CDR3 loop is CASKEPGQGAWGYTF. DNA for the CDR3: TGTGCCAGCAAAGAACCGGGACAGGGGGCTTGGGGCTACACCTTC.

The rearrangement uses TRBV4-1 and TRBJ1-1; D is unclear. CDR1 is MGHRA, CDR2 YSYEKL, per germline. V was clipped by 1 base and J by 0 bases, with 18 bases between them. The CDR3 is 18 amino acids. In DNA form, the CDR3 reads TGCGCCAGCAGCCAAGTCCATCGGGGTCAAATCATGAACACTGAAGCTTTCTTT. Translating gives CASSQVHRGQIMNTEAFF.